This TCR beta chain was sequenced in a study of T-cell reconstitution after alpha-beta-depleted transplantation in children. This clonotype was counted ten times or more. Antigen specificity is unknown. General study findings and limits: Recipient T cells and thymic progenitors that survived gave rise to the high TCRbeta diversity observed at day 60 in some patients. After one year, T-cell counts and TCRbeta diversity mostly came from new T cells. Reported findings indicate that, about two months after transplant, alpha-beta T cells came from several hundred expanded clones, which were derived from non-depleted graft cells.

Unique molecular identifiers were incorporated into the prepared TCRbeta library. TCRdb redid the calling of the PCR reads with MiXCR, one entry per CDR3 protein. The table lists hundreds of thousands of distinct CDR3 sequences, around 13% of them singletons. Deletions cut 1 base from V and 0 bases from J, with 9 bases between. The CDR3 extends over 15 amino acids. Per the germline V gene, CDR1 is SEHNR and CDR2 is FQNEAQ (reference sequence). The sequences come from PBMCs, mostly from graft donor cells, collected 360 days after TCRalphabeta/CD19-depleted stem cell transplant. The TCR originated in a male patient between 5 and 17 years old who had a stem cell transplant for acute myeloid leukemia, so the T cells may come from the graft donor. The rearrangement links TRBV7-9 to TRBJ1-1, with no clear D. The CDR3 coding sequence is TGTGCCAGCAGCTTAGTGAGCGGGATGAACACTGAAGCTTTCTTT. This encodes CASSLVSGMNTEAFF.